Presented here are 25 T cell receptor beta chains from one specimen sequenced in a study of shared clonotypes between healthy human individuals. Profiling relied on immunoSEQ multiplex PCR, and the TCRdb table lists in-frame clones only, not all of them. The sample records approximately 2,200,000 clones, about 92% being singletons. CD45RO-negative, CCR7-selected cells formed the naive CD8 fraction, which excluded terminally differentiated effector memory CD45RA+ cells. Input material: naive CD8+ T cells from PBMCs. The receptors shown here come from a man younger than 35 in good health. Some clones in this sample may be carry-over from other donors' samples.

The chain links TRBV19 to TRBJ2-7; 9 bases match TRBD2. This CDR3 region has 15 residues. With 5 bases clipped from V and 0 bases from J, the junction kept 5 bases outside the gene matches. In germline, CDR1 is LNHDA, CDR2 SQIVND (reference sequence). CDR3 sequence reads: CASSLGTSSSYEQYF. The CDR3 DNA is TGTGCCAGTAGTCTCGGGACTAGCAGCTCCTACGAGCAGTACTTC.

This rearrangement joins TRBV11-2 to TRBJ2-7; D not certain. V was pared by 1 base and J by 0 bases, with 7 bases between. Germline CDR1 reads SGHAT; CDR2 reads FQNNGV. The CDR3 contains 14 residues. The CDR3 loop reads CASSLARSSYEQYF. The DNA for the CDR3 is TGTGCCAGCAGCTTAGCGAGGAGCTCCTACGAGCAGTACTTC.

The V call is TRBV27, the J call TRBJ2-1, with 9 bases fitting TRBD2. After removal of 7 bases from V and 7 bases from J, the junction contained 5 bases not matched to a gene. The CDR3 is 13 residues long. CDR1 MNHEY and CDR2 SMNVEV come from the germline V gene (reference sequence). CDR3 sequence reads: CASTVAGANEQFF. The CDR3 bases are TGTGCCAGCACGGTAGCGGGAGCTAATGAGCAGTTCTTC.

CDR3 bases: TGTGCCAGCAGCGGTCGACTAGCGGGTAGGTCCTACAATGAGCAGTTCTTC. Amino acid sequence: CASSGRLAGRSYNEQFF. The V call is TRBV9, the J call TRBJ2-1; TRBD2 matches at 10 bases. J was trimmed by 1 base and V by 3 bases; bases with no gene match: 7. The CDR3 has 17 residues. Germline CDR1 and CDR2: SGDLS and YYNGEE.

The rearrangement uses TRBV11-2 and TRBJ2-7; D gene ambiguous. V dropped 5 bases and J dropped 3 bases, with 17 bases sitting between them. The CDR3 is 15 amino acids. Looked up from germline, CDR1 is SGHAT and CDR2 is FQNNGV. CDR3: CASSHPIGGLYEQYF. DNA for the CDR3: TGTGCCAGCAGCCACCCGATTGGCGGCCTCTACGAGCAGTACTTC.

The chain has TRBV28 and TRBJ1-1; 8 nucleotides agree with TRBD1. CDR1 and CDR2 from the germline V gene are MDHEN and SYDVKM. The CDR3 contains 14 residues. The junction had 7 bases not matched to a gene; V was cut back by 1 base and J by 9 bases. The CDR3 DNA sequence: TGTGCCAGCAGTTTATTGGCGGACAGGGTAAAAGCTTTCTTT. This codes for CASSLLADRVKAFF. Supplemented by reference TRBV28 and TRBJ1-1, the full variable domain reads DVKVTQSSRYLVKRTGEKVFLECVQDMDHENMFWYRQDPGLGLRLIYFSYDVKMKEKGDIPEGYSVSREKKERFSLILESASTNQTSMYLCASSLLADRVKAFFGQGTRLTVV.

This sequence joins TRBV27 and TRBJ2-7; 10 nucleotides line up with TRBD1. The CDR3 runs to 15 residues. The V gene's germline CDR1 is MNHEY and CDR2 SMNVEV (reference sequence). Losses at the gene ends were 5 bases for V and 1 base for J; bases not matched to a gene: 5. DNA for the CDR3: TGTGCCAGCAGTCCGGGACAGGGGACTTCCTACGAGCAGTACTTC. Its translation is CASSPGQGTSYEQYF.

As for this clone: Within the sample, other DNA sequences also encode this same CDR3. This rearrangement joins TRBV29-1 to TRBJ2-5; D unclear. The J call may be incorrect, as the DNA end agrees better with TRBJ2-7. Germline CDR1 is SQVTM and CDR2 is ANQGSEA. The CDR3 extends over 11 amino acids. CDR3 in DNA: TGCAGCGTTGTCACCTCCTACGAGCAGTACTTC. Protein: CSVVTSYEQYF.

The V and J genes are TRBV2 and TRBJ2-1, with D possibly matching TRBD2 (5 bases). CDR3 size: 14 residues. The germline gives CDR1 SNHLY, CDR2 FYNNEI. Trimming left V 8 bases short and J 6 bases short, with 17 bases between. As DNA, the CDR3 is TGTGCCAGCGGAGGTTTTAGAACAGCCAATGAGCAGTTCTTC. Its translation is CASGGFRTANEQFF.

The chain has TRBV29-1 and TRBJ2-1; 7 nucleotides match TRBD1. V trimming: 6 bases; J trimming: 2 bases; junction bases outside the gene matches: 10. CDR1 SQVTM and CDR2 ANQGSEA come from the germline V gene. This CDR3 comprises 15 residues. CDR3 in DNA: TGCAGCGTCGAACCTACAGGGGTGGCCTACAATGAGCAGTTCTTC. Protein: CSVEPTGVAYNEQFF.

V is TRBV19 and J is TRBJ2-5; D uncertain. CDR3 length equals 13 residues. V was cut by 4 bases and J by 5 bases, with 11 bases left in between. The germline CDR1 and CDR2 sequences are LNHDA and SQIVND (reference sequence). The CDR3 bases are TGTGCCAGTAGTACCCAGACGCCGGAGACCCAGTACTTC. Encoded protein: CASSTQTPETQYF.

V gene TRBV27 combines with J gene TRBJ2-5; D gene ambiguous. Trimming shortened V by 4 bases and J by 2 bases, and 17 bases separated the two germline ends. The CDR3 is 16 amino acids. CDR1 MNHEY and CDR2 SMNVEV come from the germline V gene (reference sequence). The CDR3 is CASSSNPVQWQETQYF. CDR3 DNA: TGTGCCAGCAGTTCAAACCCGGTCCAATGGCAAGAGACCCAGTACTTC.

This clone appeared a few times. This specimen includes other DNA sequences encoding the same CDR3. DNA for the CDR3: TGTGCCAGCAGCTTGGGACAGAGCAATCAGCCCCAGCATTTT. It codes for CASSLGQSNQPQHF. The V gene is TRBV9, the J gene TRBJ1-5; 7 nucleotides line up with TRBD1. Germline V gene data show CDR1 as SGDLS and CDR2 as YYNGEE. The CDR3 covers 14 residues. V shed 4 bases, J shed 1 base, and the junction held 2 bases outside the gene matches.

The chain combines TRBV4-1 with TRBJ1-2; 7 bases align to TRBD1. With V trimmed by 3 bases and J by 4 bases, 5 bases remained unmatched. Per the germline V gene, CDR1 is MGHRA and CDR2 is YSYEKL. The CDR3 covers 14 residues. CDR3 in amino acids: CASSHVRDSYGYTF. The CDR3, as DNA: TGCGCCAGCAGCCACGTTAGGGACAGCTATGGCTACACCTTC.

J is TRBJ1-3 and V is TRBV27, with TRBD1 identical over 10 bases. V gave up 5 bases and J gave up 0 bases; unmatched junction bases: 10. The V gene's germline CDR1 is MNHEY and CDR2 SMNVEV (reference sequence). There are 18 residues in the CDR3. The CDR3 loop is CASSPYRTGGNSGNTIYF. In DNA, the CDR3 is TGTGCCAGCAGTCCCTATCGGACAGGGGGGAACTCTGGAAACACCATATATTTT.

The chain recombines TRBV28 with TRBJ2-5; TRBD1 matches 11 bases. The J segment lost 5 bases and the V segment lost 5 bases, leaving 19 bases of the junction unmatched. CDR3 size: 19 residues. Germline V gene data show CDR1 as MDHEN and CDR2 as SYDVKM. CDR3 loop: CASSPDRGRRGIVVETQYF. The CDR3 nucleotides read TGTGCCAGCAGTCCGGACAGGGGGCGCAGGGGTATTGTGGTGGAGACCCAGTACTTC.

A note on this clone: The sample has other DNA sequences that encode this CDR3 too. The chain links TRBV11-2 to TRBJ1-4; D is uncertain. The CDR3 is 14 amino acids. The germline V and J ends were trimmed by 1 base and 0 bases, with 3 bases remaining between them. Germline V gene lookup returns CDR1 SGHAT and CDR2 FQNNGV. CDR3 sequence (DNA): TGTGCCAGCAGCTTAGGAGCAACTAATGAAAAACTGTTTTTT. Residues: CASSLGATNEKLFF.

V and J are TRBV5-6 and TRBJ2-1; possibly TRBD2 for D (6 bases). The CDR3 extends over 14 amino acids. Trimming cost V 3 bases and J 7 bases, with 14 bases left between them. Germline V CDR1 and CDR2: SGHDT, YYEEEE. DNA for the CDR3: TGTGCCAGCAGCTCGTTGGAGCGGGCTAATGAGCAGTTCTTC. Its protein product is CASSSLERANEQFF.

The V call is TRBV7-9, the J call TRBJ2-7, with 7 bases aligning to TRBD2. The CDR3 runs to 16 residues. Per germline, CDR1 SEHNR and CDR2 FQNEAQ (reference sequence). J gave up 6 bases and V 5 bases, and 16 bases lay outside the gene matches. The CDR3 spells CASSPSSGAPIPEQYF. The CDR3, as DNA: TGTGCCAGCAGCCCAAGCAGCGGGGCTCCTATTCCCGAGCAGTACTTC. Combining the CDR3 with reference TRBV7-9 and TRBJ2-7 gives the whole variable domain DTGVSQNPRHKITKRGQNVTFRCDPISEHNRLYWYRQTLGQGPEFLTYFQNEAQLEKSRLLSDRFSAERPKGSFSTLEIQRTEQGDSAMYLCASSPSSGAPIPEQYFGPGTRLTVT.

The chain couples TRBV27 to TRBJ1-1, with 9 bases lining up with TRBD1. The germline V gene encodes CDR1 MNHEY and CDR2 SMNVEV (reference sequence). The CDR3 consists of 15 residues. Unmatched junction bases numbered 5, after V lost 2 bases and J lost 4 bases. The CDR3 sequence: CASSLTGGRATEAFF. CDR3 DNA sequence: TGTGCCAGCAGTTTAACAGGGGGCAGAGCCACTGAAGCTTTCTTT.

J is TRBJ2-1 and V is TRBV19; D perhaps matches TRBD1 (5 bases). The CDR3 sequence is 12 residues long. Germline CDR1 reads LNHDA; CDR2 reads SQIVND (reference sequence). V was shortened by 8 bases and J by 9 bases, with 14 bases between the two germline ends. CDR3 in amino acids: CASEQVIGEQFF. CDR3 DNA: TGTGCCAGTGAACAGGTGATCGGTGAGCAGTTCTTC.

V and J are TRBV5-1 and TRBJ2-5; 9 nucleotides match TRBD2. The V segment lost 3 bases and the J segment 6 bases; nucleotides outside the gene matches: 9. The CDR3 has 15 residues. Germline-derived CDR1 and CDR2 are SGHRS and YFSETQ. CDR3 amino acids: CASSWSRTSEQTQYF. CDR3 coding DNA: TGCGCCAGCAGCTGGTCCAGGACTAGCGAACAGACCCAGTACTTC.

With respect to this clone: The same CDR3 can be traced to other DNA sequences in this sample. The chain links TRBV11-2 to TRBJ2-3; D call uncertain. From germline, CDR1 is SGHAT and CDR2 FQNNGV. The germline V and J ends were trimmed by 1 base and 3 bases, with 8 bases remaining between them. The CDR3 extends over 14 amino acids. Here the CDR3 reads CASSLVLGTDTQYF. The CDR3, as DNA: TGTGCCAGCAGCTTAGTACTGGGAACAGATACGCAGTATTTT. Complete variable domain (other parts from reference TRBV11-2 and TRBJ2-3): EAGVAQSPRYKIIEKRQSVAFWCNPISGHATLYWYQQILGQGPKLLIQFQNNGVVDDSQLPKDRFSAERLKGVDSTLKIQPAKLEDSAVYLCASSLVLGTDTQYFGPGTRLTVL.

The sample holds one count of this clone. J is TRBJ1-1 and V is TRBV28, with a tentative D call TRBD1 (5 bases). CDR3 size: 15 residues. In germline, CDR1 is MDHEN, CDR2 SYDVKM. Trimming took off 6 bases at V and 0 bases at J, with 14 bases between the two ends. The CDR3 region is CASSLLMGVNTEAFF. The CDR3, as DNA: TGTGCCAGCAGCCTCCTTATGGGGGTGAACACTGAAGCTTTCTTT.

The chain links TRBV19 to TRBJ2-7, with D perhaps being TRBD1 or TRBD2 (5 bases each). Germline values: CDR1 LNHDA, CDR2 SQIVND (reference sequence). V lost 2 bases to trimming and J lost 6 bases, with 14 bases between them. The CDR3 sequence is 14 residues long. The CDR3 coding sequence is TGTGCCAGTAGTATAATGAGGGGAGCTGGCGAGCAGTACTTC. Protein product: CASSIMRGAGEQYF.